Listed here are 27 T cell receptor beta chains from one sample, sequenced in a study of T cells after yellow fever vaccination. TCRdb re-analysed the 5' RACE reads in MiXCR, keeping a single row per CDR3 protein. The sample records around 350,000 distinct CDR3 sequences, around 10% being singletons. Sample: PBMCs, taken on the day of the first yellow fever vaccination. The source is a young man who received the YFV17D yellow fever vaccine.

This clonotype occurred a few times. The genes are TRBV9 and TRBJ1-1; D uncertain. From germline, CDR1 is SGDLS and CDR2 YYNGEE. The V end lost 0 bases, the J end lost 0 bases, and 12 bases lay between the germline ends. CDR3 length: 16 residues. The CDR3 reads CASSVDPDGMNTEAFF. CDR3 in DNA: TGTGCCAGCAGCGTAGACCCGGACGGAATGAACACTGAAGCTTTCTTT.

This chain links TRBV29-1 with TRBJ1-1; D may be TRBD1 (5 bases). Germline values: CDR1 SQVTM, CDR2 ANQGSEA. The CDR3 sequence is 17 residues long. Between the trimmed V and J ends, which lost 6 bases and 0 bases, there was a span of 23 bases. This chain's CDR3 is CSVARGRGGGLNTEAFF. The CDR3 DNA is TGCAGCGTCGCCCGGGGGAGGGGCGGCGGGTTGAACACTGAAGCTTTCTTT.

This clonotype has a handful of counts. V is TRBV24-1 and J is TRBJ1-2; TRBD1 matches at 7 bases. The CDR3 runs 14 residues. Germline assignment: CDR1 KGHDR and CDR2 SFDVKD. The V gene end was trimmed by 2 bases and the J gene end by 5 bases; junction bases not matched to a gene: 4. CDR3 nucleotide sequence: TGTGCCACCAGTGATTCGGGACAGAAGTATGGCTACACCTTC. Encoded protein: CATSDSGQKYGYTF.

This clonotype was counted a few times. The genes are TRBV29-1 and TRBJ2-1, with D unclear. The germline gives CDR1 SQVTM, CDR2 ANQGSEA. Trimming left V 6 bases short and J 8 bases short, with 5 bases between. The CDR3 is 9 amino acids. DNA of the CDR3: TGCAGCGTCCAAGATGAGCAGTTCTTC. Its protein is CSVQDEQFF.

This chain connects TRBV5-1 to TRBJ2-5; D may be TRBD1 (7 bases). The V gene's germline CDR1 is SGHRS and CDR2 YFSETQ. The V end lost 4 bases, the J end lost 2 bases, and 18 bases lay between the germline ends. This CDR3 is built from 16 residues. This CDR3 reads CASSLSRGTVQETQYF. The CDR3 bases are TGCGCCAGCAGCCTCAGTCGGGGGACAGTACAAGAGACCCAGTACTTC.

The V and J genes are TRBV7-2 and TRBJ1-1; D not resolved. The CDR3 has 14 amino acids. The germline V and J ends were trimmed by 5 bases and 1 base, with 11 bases remaining between them. Germline loops: CDR1 SGHTA, CDR2 FQGNSA. As DNA, the CDR3 is TGTGCCAGCAGCCTATACACCTCGAACACTGAAGCTTTCTTT. Translated: CASSLYTSNTEAFF. The full variable domain, in which reference TRBV7-2 and TRBJ1-1 provide the parts outside the CDR3, is GAGVSQSPSNKVTEKGKDVELRCDPISGHTALYWYRQSLGQGLEFLIYFQGNSAPDKSGLPSDRFSAERTGGSVSTLTIQRTQQEDSAVYLCASSLYTSNTEAFFGQGTRLTVV.

The table lists this clonotype with a few counts. CDR3 protein: CASSSPTGGFYNEQFF. CDR3 sequence (DNA): TGTGCCAGCAGCTCCCCCACAGGAGGGTTCTACAATGAGCAGTTCTTC. The chain has TRBV7-2 and TRBJ2-1; a weak D match, TRBD2 (6 bases). V shed 4 bases and J shed 3 bases, with 16 bases lying between them. The CDR3 contains 16 residues. Germline V gene sequence: CDR1 SGHTA, CDR2 FQGNSA.

This clonotype appeared a few times. The rearrangement uses TRBV20-1 and TRBJ1-2; 8 bases line up with TRBD1. The CDR3 has 11 amino acids. The germline V gene encodes CDR1 DFQATT and CDR2 SNEGSKA (reference sequence). V lost 6 bases, J lost 8 bases, and 5 bases stayed unmatched. CDR3 bases: TGCAGTGCGACAGGGGTTGTCGGCTACACCTTC. Residues: CSATGVVGYTF.

CDR3 loop: CASSQGGGVGGAETQYF. CDR3 DNA sequence: TGCGCCAGCAGCCAAGGGGGCGGTGTGGGGGGCGCAGAGACCCAGTACTTC. The rearrangement uses TRBV4-3 and TRBJ2-5; possibly TRBD1 or TRBD2 for D (6 bases each). The germline V and J ends were trimmed by 1 base and 4 bases, with 19 bases remaining between them. Germline loops: CDR1 LGHNA, CDR2 YSLEER. CDR3 length equals 17 residues.

The J gene is TRBJ1-5, the V gene TRBV12-3 or TRBV12-4; D not certain. V was clipped by 3 bases and J by 3 bases, with 12 bases between them. CDR3 length equals 15 residues. CDR3 sequence (DNA): TGTGCCAGCAGTTTGGGTTTTGGCCCCAATCAGCCCCAGCATTTT. Its translation: CASSLGFGPNQPQHF.

The genes are TRBV9 and TRBJ2-3; D is possibly TRBD1 (6 bases). The germline V and J ends were trimmed by 4 bases and 3 bases, with 12 bases remaining between them. Germline V CDR1 and CDR2: SGDLS, YYNGEE. This CDR3 has 14 residues. CDR3 sequence (DNA): TGTGCCAGCAGCCCTTCTGGACAGACAGATACGCAGTATTTT. Translated, it gives CASSPSGQTDTQYF.

This chain links TRBV5-1 with TRBJ2-1; 8 nucleotides match TRBD1. The CDR3 length is 16 residues. Germline-derived CDR1 and CDR2 are SGHRS and YFSETQ. With 4 bases clipped from V and 3 bases from J, the junction kept 9 bases outside the gene matches. The CDR3 is CASSETGTGGYNEQFF. In DNA form, the CDR3 reads TGCGCCAGCAGCGAAACCGGGACAGGTGGCTACAATGAGCAGTTCTTC.

This clonotype has ten or more counts. The CDR3 coding sequence is TGCAGTGCTCCCCAGGGGGCTGCCGGCTACACCTTC. It specifies CSAPQGAAGYTF. The chain has TRBV20-1 and TRBJ1-2, with 8 bases lining up with TRBD1. Germline assignment: CDR1 DFQATT and CDR2 SNEGSKA (reference sequence). The length of the CDR3 is 12 residues. Germline trimming cut 5 bases from V and 8 bases from J; bases unmatched to any gene: 7.

This clonotype has just a few counts. The J gene is TRBJ1-4, the V gene TRBV6-5; D gene ambiguous. The germline V gene has CDR1 MNHEY and CDR2 SVGAGI. The CDR3 loop spans 14 amino acids. Trimming left V 8 bases short and J 7 bases short, with 17 bases between. CDR3 amino acids: CASGLLGRGEKLFF. Written as DNA, the CDR3 is TGTGCCAGCGGTCTCCTGGGCCGCGGTGAAAAACTGTTTTTT.

This clonotype was observed a few times. The rearrangement uses TRBV29-1 and TRBJ2-3; D gene ambiguous. Trimming stripped 3 bases from V and 0 bases from J, with 10 bases between. The CDR3 contains 14 residues. Per the germline V gene, CDR1 is SQVTM and CDR2 is ANQGSEA. This CDR3 is CSVDYHSSTDTQYF. In DNA, the CDR3 is TGCAGCGTTGATTATCACTCTAGCACAGATACGCAGTATTTT.

This clonotype was seen only a few times. The chain is built from TRBV7-7 and TRBJ2-3, with 11 bases aligning to TRBD2. Germline V gene data show CDR1 as SSHAT and CDR2 as FNYEAQ (reference sequence). The CDR3 spans 16 residues. The trim removed 5 bases at V and 4 bases at J, leaving 8 bases unmatched. The CDR3 DNA follows: TGTGCCAGCAGCCTTCTAGCGGGGGGCGGTTCAGATACGCAGTATTTT. It is translated as CASSLLAGGGSDTQYF. The full variable domain, completed using reference TRBV7-7 and TRBJ2-3, is GAGVSQSPRYKVTKRGQDVTLRCDPISSHATLYWYQQALGQGPEFLTYFNYEAQPDKSGLPSDRFSAERPEGSISTLTIQRTEQRDSAMYRCASSLLAGGGSDTQYFGPGTRLTVL.

This clonotype was seen a handful of times. J is TRBJ1-1 and V is TRBV6-5; D not resolved. Germline CDR1 and CDR2: MNHEY and SVGAGI. The V gene lost 2 bases and the J gene lost 6 bases, with 10 bases spanning the gap. The CDR3 covers 13 residues. The CDR3 DNA sequence: TGTGCCAGCAGTTACAAGGGTCTGGCTGAAGCTTTCTTT. Translated, it gives CASSYKGLAEAFF.

This clonotype was seen repeatedly, ten times or more. The V and J genes are TRBV20-1 and TRBJ2-1; D is perhaps TRBD1 (6 bases). Trimming removed 6 bases at V and 2 bases at J, with 14 bases between. The CDR3 length is 14 residues. Germline CDR1 reads DFQATT; CDR2 reads SNEGSKA (reference sequence). The CDR3 region is CSATIRDTYNEQFF. The CDR3 region has the DNA TGCAGTGCAACTATCCGGGACACCTACAATGAGCAGTTCTTC.

This clonotype has more than one count but fewer than ten. The chain combines TRBV7-8 with TRBJ2-2, with D unclear. The CDR3 is made up of 14 amino acids. V was cut by 5 bases and J by 6 bases, with 13 bases left in between. The germline CDR1 and CDR2 sequences are SGHVS and FQNEAQ. The CDR3 protein is CASSANPVAGELFF. In DNA form, the CDR3 reads TGTGCCAGCAGCGCCAACCCCGTGGCCGGGGAGCTGTTTTTT.

This clonotype came up many times. This chain uses TRBV4-3 with TRBJ2-3; 8 nucleotides agree with TRBD2. The J segment lost 6 bases and the V segment lost 4 bases, leaving 12 bases of the junction unmatched. This CDR3 has 16 residues. From germline, CDR1 is LGHNA and CDR2 YSLEER. The CDR3 nucleotides read TGCGCCAGCAGCCCCCGACGGGGGGGCGGGTCGGATACGCAGTATTTT. This encodes CASSPRRGGGSDTQYF.

This clonotype has a handful of counts. The gene calls are TRBV20-1 and TRBJ2-5, with TRBD2 matching over 10 bases. Germline assignment: CDR1 DFQATT and CDR2 SNEGSKA (reference sequence). Trimming cost V 5 bases and J 2 bases; bases outside gene matches: 2. This CDR3 is built from 13 residues. CDR3 nucleotide sequence: TGCAGTGCTGTAGCGGGGGGACAAGAGACCCAGTACTTC. Protein sequence: CSAVAGGQETQYF.

This clonotype occurred a few times. The rearrangement links TRBV20-1 to TRBJ2-5; D is ambiguous. Trimming took 0 bases from V and 2 from J, leaving 7 bases between them. This CDR3 spans 13 amino acids. Germline CDR1 DFQATT, CDR2 SNEGSKA (reference sequence). Here the CDR3 reads CSARDPGQETQYF. As DNA, the CDR3 is TGCAGTGCTAGAGATCCTGGACAAGAGACCCAGTACTTC.

This chain joins TRBV9 and TRBJ2-3, with a tentative D call TRBD1 (5 bases). The J call may be incorrect, as the DNA end agrees better with TRBJ1-5. CDR3 size: 14 residues. CDR1 is SGDLS and CDR2 is YYNGEE in the germline V gene. The CDR3 here is CASSVVQGSDTQHF. The CDR3 bases are TGTGCCAGCAGCGTAGTCCAGGGATCAGATACGCAGCATTTT.

V is TRBV5-1 and J is TRBJ2-5, with D possibly being TRBD1 or TRBD2 (5 bases each). With 2 bases removed from V and 5 bases from J, the gap between germline ends came to 19 bases. The CDR3 length is 16 residues. Germline-derived CDR1 and CDR2 are SGHRS and YFSETQ. This chain's CDR3 is CASSFRDGGPQETQYF. CDR3 sequence (DNA): TGCGCCAGCAGCTTCCGGGACGGAGGTCCCCAGGAGACCCAGTACTTC.

This chain joins TRBV29-1 and TRBJ2-2; unclear D gene. Germline-derived CDR1 and CDR2 are SQVTM and ANQGSEA. The CDR3 has 16 residues. The V end lost 2 bases, the J end lost 0 bases, and 13 bases lay between the germline ends. The CDR3 DNA is TGCAGCGTTGAAAGGGTAGAGAGAACGAACACCGGGGAGCTGTTTTTT. It translates to CSVERVERTNTGELFF.

The rearrangement links TRBV12-3 or TRBV12-4 to TRBJ1-4; D not certain. The CDR3 extends over 16 amino acids. The V end lost 5 bases, the J end lost 6 bases, and 19 bases lay between the germline ends. This chain's CDR3 is CASSPRNSRYDEKLFF. CDR3 nucleotide sequence: TGTGCCAGCAGTCCCCGAAATAGCCGGTATGATGAAAAACTGTTTTTT.

There are many counts of this clonotype. The rearrangement uses TRBV6-1 and TRBJ2-7, with unresolved D. Trimming left V 6 bases short and J 0 bases short, with 15 bases between. Germline-derived CDR1 and CDR2 are MNHNS and SASEGT. CDR3 size: 15 residues. The CDR3 reads CASSNHPAGSYEQYF. Written as DNA, the CDR3 is TGTGCCAGCAGCAACCACCCGGCAGGCTCCTACGAGCAGTACTTC.